One and the same sample provided the 31 T cell receptor beta chains below, sequenced in a study of cytomegalovirus exposure and HLA in healthy donors. Amplification used 60 Vbeta primers and 13 Jbeta primers. Libraries were prepared by immunoSEQ multiplex PCR; TCRdb keeps only in-frame clonotypes and omits some of them. In the table there are around 58,000 clones, roughly 80% of which are singletons. Input material: PBMCs. Receptors were obtained from a male donor in good health and CMV-seropositive.

This clone appeared a few times. V usage is TRBV29-1 and J usage is TRBJ2-7, with D possibly being TRBD1 (5 bases). This CDR3 contains 12 residues. The V gene lost 6 bases and the J gene lost 0 bases, with 9 bases spanning the gap. The germline gives CDR1 SQVTM, CDR2 ANQGSEA. The CDR3 region is CSVHDSSYEQYF. CDR3 bases: TGCAGCGTGCACGACAGCTCCTACGAGCAGTACTTC.

This clone was recorded once. This rearrangement joins TRBV5-1 to TRBJ2-3; 10 bases match TRBD1. The CDR3 covers 14 residues. Trimming removed 4 bases from V and 5 bases from J; junction bases left unmatched: 4. CDR1 is SGHRS, CDR2 YFSETQ, per germline. The CDR3 DNA sequence: TGCGCCAGCAGCGCGGGACAGGGGAAAGATACGCAGTATTTT. Amino acids: CASSAGQGKDTQYF.

This clone was recorded a few times. J is TRBJ1-2 and V is TRBV7-9; no clear D. In germline, CDR1 is SEHNR, CDR2 FQNEAQ (reference sequence). V was pared by 5 bases and J by 0 bases, with 10 bases between. The CDR3 is made up of 14 amino acids. The CDR3 reads CASSRGMANYGYTF. The CDR3 nucleotides read TGTGCCAGCAGCCGGGGAATGGCTAACTATGGCTACACCTTC. Filled out from reference TRBV7-9 and TRBJ1-2, the complete variable domain reads DTGVSQNPRHKITKRGQNVTFRCDPISEHNRLYWYRQTLGQGPEFLTYFQNEAQLEKSRLLSDRFSAERPKGSFSTLEIQRTEQGDSAMYLCASSRGMANYGYTFGSGTRLTVV.

The V call is TRBV29-1, the J call TRBJ2-5, with 11 bases fitting TRBD1. Matching the DNA end better, TRBJ2-7 makes the J call doubtful. Germline V CDR1 and CDR2: SQVTM, ANQGSEA. The CDR3 totals 17 residues. DNA for the CDR3: TGCAGCGTTGAAGATCACTTTGTGGGGACAGGGGGGAGCGAGCAGTACTTC. This codes for CSVEDHFVGTGGSEQYF.

The chain uses TRBV21-1 and TRBJ2-2; the table's D call, TRBD2, was not checked against the DNA. TRBV21-1 is recorded as a pseudogene. The CDR3 sequence is 18 residues long. The chain's CDR3 is CASSKWSGGPTNTGELFF. In DNA, the CDR3 is TGTGCCAGCAGCAAATGGTCGGGGGGACCCACGAACACCGGGGAGCTGTTTTTT.

The chain couples TRBV6-5 to TRBJ2-7, with TRBD1 matching over 7 bases. Looked up from germline, CDR1 is MNHEY and CDR2 is SVGAGI. This CDR3 is 12 amino acids long. Losses at the gene ends were 7 bases for V and 5 bases for J; bases not matched to a gene: 5. In DNA form, the CDR3 reads TGTGCCAGCAACGACAGGGCCCACGAGCAGTACTTC. Translating it yields CASNDRAHEQYF.

The chain has TRBV5-1 and TRBJ2-7; D perhaps matches TRBD1 (6 bases). The V gene's germline CDR1 is SGHRS and CDR2 YFSETQ. V shed 2 bases and J shed 2 bases, with 14 bases lying between them. This CDR3 has 15 amino acids. The CDR3 bases are TGCGCCAGCAGCTTAACAGGGTCGGTGGCCTACGAGCAGTACTTC. Residues: CASSLTGSVAYEQYF.

V is TRBV7-9 and J is TRBJ1-3; maybe TRBD1 (6 bases). Germline values: CDR1 SEHNR, CDR2 FQNEAQ (reference sequence). Trimming stripped 7 bases from V and 7 bases from J, with 20 bases between. The CDR3 spans 15 residues. The CDR3 bases are TGTGCCAGCAACACGCGTGGGGGCATGGAGAACACCATATATTTT. Protein: CASNTRGGMENTIYF.

This rearrangement joins TRBV20-1 to TRBJ2-1; D gene uncertain. V dropped 6 bases and J dropped 4 bases, with 4 bases sitting between them. CDR1 DFQATT and CDR2 SNEGSKA come from the germline V gene (reference sequence). CDR3 length equals 10 residues. Here the CDR3 reads CSARYNEQFF. The CDR3 bases are TGCAGTGCACGGTACAATGAGCAGTTCTTC.

This clone was seen a handful of times. The V and J genes are TRBV10-3 and TRBJ2-1, with D perhaps TRBD2 (7 bases). This CDR3 has 14 residues. Trimming cost V 6 bases and J 8 bases, with 17 bases left between them. Germline values: CDR1 ENHRY, CDR2 SYGVKD. This CDR3 reads CAIRAAGANDEQFF. The CDR3, as DNA: TGTGCCATCAGGGCGGCGGGGGCGAATGATGAGCAGTTCTTC.

The chain combines TRBV5-1 with TRBJ2-2; 10 bases map to TRBD2. The CDR3 covers 16 residues. With 5 bases clipped from V and 1 base from J, the junction kept 5 bases outside the gene matches. Germline V CDR1 and CDR2: SGHRS, YFSETQ. The CDR3: CASRRGLAENTGELFF. The CDR3 DNA is TGCGCCAGCAGACGCGGACTAGCGGAGAACACCGGGGAGCTGTTTTTT.

The J gene is TRBJ1-3, the V gene TRBV9; D remains ambiguous. This CDR3 is built from 15 residues. Between the trimmed V and J ends, which lost 0 bases and 0 bases, there was a span of 7 bases. In germline, CDR1 is SGDLS, CDR2 YYNGEE. The chain's CDR3 is CASSVGSISGNTIYF. The CDR3 nucleotides read TGTGCCAGCAGCGTAGGGAGTATCTCTGGAAACACCATATATTTT.

The CDR3 nucleotides read TGTGCCTGGGCCCCCCTAGCGGGGGGGCGCGAGCAGTACTTC. It translates to CAWAPLAGGREQYF. This chain links TRBV30 with TRBJ2-7; 12 positions agree with TRBD2. Unmatched junction bases numbered 8, after V lost 5 bases and J lost 6 bases. The CDR3 contains 14 residues. CDR1 GTSNPN and CDR2 SVGIG come from the germline V gene (reference sequence).

This chain links TRBV19 with TRBJ1-2; TRBD1 matches 8 bases. J was trimmed by 7 bases and V by 3 bases; bases with no gene match: 4. CDR1 and CDR2 (germline): LNHDA, SQIVND (reference sequence). This CDR3 spans 13 amino acids. The CDR3 region has the DNA TGTGCCAGTAGTATCCAGGGGGCTCTTGGCTACACCTTC. It encodes CASSIQGALGYTF.

The rearrangement uses TRBV18 and TRBJ2-5; D is perhaps TRBD1 (6 bases). With 3 bases removed from V and 2 bases from J, the gap between germline ends came to 13 bases. Germline CDR1 KGHSH, CDR2 LQKENI. The CDR3 has 15 amino acids. This chain's CDR3 is CASSPAGVAQETQYF. The CDR3 coding sequence is TGTGCCAGCTCACCCGCAGGGGTTGCGCAAGAGACCCAGTACTTC.

About this clone: The junction does not match germline at one end; this may be a read error. V is TRBV28 and J is TRBJ1-1; D uncertain. This CDR3 region has 11 residues. Germline CDR1 MDHEN, CDR2 SYDVKM. The CDR3 region is CASSWVLGAFF. The CDR3 nucleotides read TGTGCCAGCAGTTGGGTCTTGGGAGCTTTTTTT.

In DNA, the CDR3 is TGTGCCAGCTCACCAAATCCTAGCACCTACAATGAGCAGTTCTTC. Its translation: CASSPNPSTYNEQFF. The J gene is TRBJ2-1, the V gene TRBV18; TRBD2 is a possible D gene (5 bases). The germline CDR1 and CDR2 sequences are KGHSH and LQKENI. V lost 2 bases to trimming and J lost 2 bases, with 10 bases between them. The CDR3 totals 15 residues.

The chain recombines TRBV10-3 with TRBJ2-6, with a weak D call TRBD1 (6 bases). The CDR3 length is 17 residues. V was pared by 2 bases and J by 0 bases, with 11 bases between. Germline CDR1 ENHRY, CDR2 SYGVKD. The CDR3 is CAISEGGLFSGANVLTF. CDR3 DNA: TGTGCCATCAGTGAGGGGGGCCTCTTCTCTGGGGCCAACGTCCTGACTTTC.

This clone was counted only a few times. The chain recombines TRBV7-9 with TRBJ2-1, with 9 bases fitting TRBD2. Losses at the gene ends were 5 bases for V and 5 bases for J; bases not matched to a gene: 4. This CDR3 is built from 14 residues. CDR1 is SEHNR, CDR2 FQNEAQ, per germline (reference sequence). CDR3 sequence: CASSLLAGDNEQFF. The CDR3 region has the DNA TGTGCCAGCAGCCTACTAGCGGGTGACAATGAGCAGTTCTTC.

CDR3 nucleotide sequence: TGCGCCAGCAGCCAAGCTGCGGGGGAGGAATCCTACGAGCAGTACTTC. Its protein product is CASSQAAGEESYEQYF. The chain has TRBV4-3 and TRBJ2-7; the match to TRBD2 covers 7 bases. The CDR3 sequence is 16 residues long. Trimming took 1 base from V and 1 from J; bases not matched to a gene: 7. From germline, CDR1 is LGHNA and CDR2 YSLEER.

This clone turned up a few times. The chain links TRBV27 to TRBJ2-5, with 11 positions matching TRBD2. The germline CDR1 and CDR2 sequences are MNHEY and SMNVEV (reference sequence). The CDR3 has 14 amino acids. The V and J ends lost 2 bases and 4 bases, in that order; junction bases with no gene match: 0. The CDR3 sequence: CASSLLAGGETQYF. The CDR3 nucleotides read TGTGCCAGCAGTTTACTAGCGGGGGGAGAGACCCAGTACTTC.

The V and J genes are TRBV27 and TRBJ1-5, with 9 bases that match TRBD1. The germline V gene encodes CDR1 MNHEY and CDR2 SMNVEV (reference sequence). The CDR3 loop spans 14 amino acids. V trimming: 4 bases; J trimming: 7 bases; junction bases outside the gene matches: 5. This CDR3 is CASSYRGQGQPQHF. Written as DNA, the CDR3 is TGTGCCAGCAGTTACAGGGGGCAGGGGCAGCCCCAGCATTTT.

J is TRBJ2-2 and V is TRBV27; 7 bases line up with TRBD2. This CDR3 comprises 16 residues. The germline CDR1 and CDR2 sequences are MNHEY and SMNVEV (reference sequence). Unmatched junction bases numbered 10, after V lost 4 bases and J lost 5 bases. Here the CDR3 DNA reads TGTGCCAGCAGTTCCACGGGGGGTTATGAAACCGGGGAGCTGTTTTTT. It specifies CASSSTGGYETGELFF.

The chain carries TRBV27 and TRBJ2-7; 12 bases match TRBD2. The CDR3 loop spans 15 amino acids. The J segment lost 6 bases and the V segment lost 4 bases, leaving 7 bases of the junction unmatched. Germline V CDR1 and CDR2: MNHEY, SMNVEV (reference sequence). The CDR3 DNA reads TGTGCCAGCAGTTCTCTAGCGGGGGGGCCATCCGAGCAGTACTTC. Translated: CASSSLAGGPSEQYF.

This rearrangement joins TRBV5-6 to TRBJ1-1; D unresolved. The CDR3 is 13 residues long. V was clipped by 3 bases and J by 0 bases, with 6 bases between them. The germline gives CDR1 SGHDT, CDR2 YYEEEE. Here the CDR3 reads CASSSVLNTEAFF. The CDR3 DNA sequence: TGTGCCAGCAGCTCCGTATTGAACACTGAAGCTTTCTTT.

This clone was seen more than once but under ten times. The chain recombines TRBV6-5 with TRBJ1-1, with 9 bases matching TRBD1. The CDR3 is made up of 14 amino acids. Trimming took 5 bases from V and 1 from J; bases not matched to a gene: 2. CDR1 is MNHEY and CDR2 is SVGAGI in the germline V gene. The CDR3 sequence is CASSPDRGNTEAFF. The CDR3 bases are TGTGCCAGCAGTCCGGACAGGGGGAACACTGAAGCTTTCTTT.

The chain employs TRBV27 and TRBJ1-2; TRBD1 matches 10 bases. CDR1 and CDR2 from the germline V gene are MNHEY and SMNVEV (reference sequence). J gave up 8 bases and V 4 bases, and 10 bases lay outside the gene matches. The CDR3 length is 15 residues. DNA of the CDR3: TGTGCCAGCAGTTCCCGACAGGGGGCAGGATCCGGCTACACCTTC. It specifies CASSSRQGAGSGYTF.

The V call is TRBV29-1, the J call TRBJ2-7, with D unclear. The CDR3 loop spans 14 amino acids. Looked up from germline, CDR1 is SQVTM and CDR2 is ANQGSEA. V lost 1 base to trimming and J lost 5 bases, with 15 bases between them. DNA of the CDR3: TGCAGCGTTGAAGGACATACCAACACCAACGAGCAGTACTTC. The encoded protein is CSVEGHTNTNEQYF.

The V gene is TRBV7-9, the J gene TRBJ1-6; the D gene is possibly TRBD1 (5 bases). The CDR3 spans 16 residues. V lost 9 bases and J 0 bases, leaving 15 bases between the germline ends. Germline lookup yields CDR1 SEHNR and CDR2 FQNEAQ (reference sequence). The CDR3 loop reads CASGNRGSSYNSPLHF. CDR3 bases: TGTGCCAGTGGAAATCGGGGGAGCTCCTATAATTCACCCCTCCACTTT. Complete variable domain (other parts from reference TRBV7-9 and TRBJ1-6): DTGVSQNPRHKITKRGQNVTFRCDPISEHNRLYWYRQTLGQGPEFLTYFQNEAQLEKSRLLSDRFSAERPKGSFSTLEIQRTEQGDSAMYLCASGNRGSSYNSPLHFGNGTRLTVT.

This clone was found a few times. The CDR3 coding sequence is TGTGCCAGCAGCTTAGGCCTAGCGGGGGGGCAAGAGACCCAGTACTTC. Its protein is CASSLGLAGGQETQYF. The V and J genes are TRBV7-2 and TRBJ2-5; TRBD2 aligns across 12 bases. The germline V gene encodes CDR1 SGHTA and CDR2 FQGNSA. The CDR3 sequence is 16 residues long. After removal of 1 base from V and 2 bases from J, the junction contained 2 bases not matched to a gene. The full variable domain, with the rest looked up from reference TRBV7-2 and TRBJ2-5, is GAGVSQSPSNKVTEKGKDVELRCDPISGHTALYWYRQSLGQGLEFLIYFQGNSAPDKSGLPSDRFSAERTGGSVSTLTIQRTQQEDSAVYLCASSLGLAGGQETQYFGPGTRLLVL.

V gene TRBV7-3 combines with J gene TRBJ1-6; the D is unclear. Germline lookup yields CDR1 SGHTA and CDR2 FQGTGA. V lost 6 bases to trimming and J lost 6 bases, with 9 bases between them. This CDR3 spans 13 amino acids. CDR3 amino acids: CASSPFLNSPLHF. In DNA form, the CDR3 reads TGTGCCAGCAGTCCGTTCCTTAATTCACCCCTCCACTTT.